This TCR beta chain was sequenced during a study of blood T cell repertoires in COVID-19. Turning to the study itself: Whether acute or convalescent, the COVID-19 samples came from the United States, Italy and Spain. The cDNA or gDNA used as material had been derived from T cells, B-cell-depleted T cells, or PBMCs.

Authors' data handling: For nucleated cells, counts were estimated from reference gene primer amplification. Profiling relied on immunoSEQ multiplex PCR, and the TCRdb table lists in-frame clones only, not all of them. That table furnishes V, J and clone size, whereas the DNA furnished D and trimming. Of roughly 110,000 clones detected, over 60% appear once; the ten largest clones hold over 4%. This clone was counted between two and nine times. The CDR3 spans 13 residues. V lost 2 bases to trimming and J lost 1 base, with 3 bases between them. Looked up from germline, CDR1 is LGHDT and CDR2 is YNNKEL (reference sequence).

This chain uses TRBV3-1 (or the pseudogene TRBV3-2) with TRBJ1-3; D ambiguous. The specimen sequenced was peripheral blood. The source is a man between 65 and 79 years old with acute or convalescent COVID-19. The CDR3 coding sequence is TGTGCCAGCAGCCAACCTTCTGGAAACACCATATATTTT. This translates into CASSQPSGNTIYF.